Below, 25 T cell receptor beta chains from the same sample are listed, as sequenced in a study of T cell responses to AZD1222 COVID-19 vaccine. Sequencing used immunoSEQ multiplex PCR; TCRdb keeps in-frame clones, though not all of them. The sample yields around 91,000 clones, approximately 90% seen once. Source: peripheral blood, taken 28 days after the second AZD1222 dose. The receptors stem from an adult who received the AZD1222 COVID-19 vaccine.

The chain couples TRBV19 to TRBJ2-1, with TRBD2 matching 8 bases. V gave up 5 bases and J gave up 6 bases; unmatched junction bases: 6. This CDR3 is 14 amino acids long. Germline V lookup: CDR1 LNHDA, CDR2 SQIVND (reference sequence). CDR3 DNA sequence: TGTGCCAGTAGTTGGACTAGCCGGGGCAATGAGCAGTTCTTC. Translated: CASSWTSRGNEQFF.

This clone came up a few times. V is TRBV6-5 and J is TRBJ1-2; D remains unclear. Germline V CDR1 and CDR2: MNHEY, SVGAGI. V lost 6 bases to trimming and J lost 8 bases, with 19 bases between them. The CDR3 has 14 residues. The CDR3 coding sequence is TGTGCCAGCAGACCGGCCGCCGGGCTCTGGGGCTACACCTTC. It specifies CASRPAAGLWGYTF.

The CDR3 nucleotides are TGTGCCAGCAGACCGACTAGCGGGTACAATGAGCAGTTCTTC. It codes for CASRPTSGYNEQFF. The V call is TRBV2, the J call TRBJ2-1; TRBD2 matches at 10 bases. CDR3 length: 14 amino acids. Germline CDR1 reads SNHLY; CDR2 reads FYNNEI. V lost 6 bases and J lost 4; bases outside the gene matches: 3.

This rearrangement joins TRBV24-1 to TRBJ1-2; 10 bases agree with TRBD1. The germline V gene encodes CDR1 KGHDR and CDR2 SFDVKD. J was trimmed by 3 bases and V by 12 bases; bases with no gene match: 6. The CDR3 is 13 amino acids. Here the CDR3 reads CAPSGTGDYGYTF. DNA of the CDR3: TGTGCCCCCTCAGGGACAGGGGACTATGGCTACACCTTC.

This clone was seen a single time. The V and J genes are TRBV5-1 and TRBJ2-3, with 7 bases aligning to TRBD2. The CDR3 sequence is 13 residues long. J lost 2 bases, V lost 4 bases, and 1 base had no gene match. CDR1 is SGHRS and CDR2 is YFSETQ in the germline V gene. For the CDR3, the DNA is TGCGCCAGCAGCCGGGACTACACAGATACGCAGTATTTT. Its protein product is CASSRDYTDTQYF.

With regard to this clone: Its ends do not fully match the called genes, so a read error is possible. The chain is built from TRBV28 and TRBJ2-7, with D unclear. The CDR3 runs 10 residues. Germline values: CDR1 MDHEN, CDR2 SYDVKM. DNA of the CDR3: TGTGCCAGCAGTTTCGTTGGGTGGCACTTC. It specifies CASSFVGWHF.

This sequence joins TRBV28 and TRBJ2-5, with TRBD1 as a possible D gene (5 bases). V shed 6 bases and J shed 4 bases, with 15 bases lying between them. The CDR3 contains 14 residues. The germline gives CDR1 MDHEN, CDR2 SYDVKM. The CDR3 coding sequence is TGTGCCAGCAGGTGGAGCAGGGCAACAGAGACCCAGTACTTC. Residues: CASRWSRATETQYF.

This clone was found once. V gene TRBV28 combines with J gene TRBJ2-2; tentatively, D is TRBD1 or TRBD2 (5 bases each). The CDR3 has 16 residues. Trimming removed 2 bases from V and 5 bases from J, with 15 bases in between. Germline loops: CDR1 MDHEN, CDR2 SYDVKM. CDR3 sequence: CASSLGPGTWTGELFF. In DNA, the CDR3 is TGTGCCAGCAGTTTAGGACCCGGGACCTGGACCGGGGAGCTGTTTTTT.

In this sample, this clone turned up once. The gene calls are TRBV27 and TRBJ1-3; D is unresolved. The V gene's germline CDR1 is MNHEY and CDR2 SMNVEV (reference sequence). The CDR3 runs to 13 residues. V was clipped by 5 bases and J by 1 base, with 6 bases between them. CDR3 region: CASSPMSGNTIYF. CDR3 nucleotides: TGTGCCAGCAGTCCCATGTCTGGAAACACCATATATTTT.

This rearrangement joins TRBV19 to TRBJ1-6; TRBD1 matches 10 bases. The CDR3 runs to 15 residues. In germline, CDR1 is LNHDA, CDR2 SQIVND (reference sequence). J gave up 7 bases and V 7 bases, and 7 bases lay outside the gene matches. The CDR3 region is CASTLSGQGNSPLHF. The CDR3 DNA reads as TGTGCCAGTACCTTATCGGGACAGGGGAATTCACCCCTCCACTTT.

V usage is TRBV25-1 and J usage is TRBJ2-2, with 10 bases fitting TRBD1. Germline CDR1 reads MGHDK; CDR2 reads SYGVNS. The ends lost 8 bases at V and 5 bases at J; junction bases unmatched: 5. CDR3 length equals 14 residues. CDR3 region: CASARDRGTGELFF. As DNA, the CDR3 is TGTGCCAGCGCCCGGGACAGGGGAACCGGGGAGCTGTTTTTT.

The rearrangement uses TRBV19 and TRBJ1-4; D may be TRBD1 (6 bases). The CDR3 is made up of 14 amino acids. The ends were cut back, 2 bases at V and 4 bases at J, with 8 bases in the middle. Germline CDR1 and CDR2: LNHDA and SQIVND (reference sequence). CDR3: CASSIQGINEKLFF. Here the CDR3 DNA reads TGTGCCAGTAGTATACAGGGGATTAATGAAAAACTGTTTTTT.

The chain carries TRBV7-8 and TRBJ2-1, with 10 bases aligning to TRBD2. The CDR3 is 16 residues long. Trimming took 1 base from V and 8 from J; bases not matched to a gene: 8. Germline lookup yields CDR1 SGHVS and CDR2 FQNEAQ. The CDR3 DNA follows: TGTGCCAGCAGCTTAGACCTAGCGGGAGTGGGGGATGAGCAGTTCTTC. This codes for CASSLDLAGVGDEQFF.

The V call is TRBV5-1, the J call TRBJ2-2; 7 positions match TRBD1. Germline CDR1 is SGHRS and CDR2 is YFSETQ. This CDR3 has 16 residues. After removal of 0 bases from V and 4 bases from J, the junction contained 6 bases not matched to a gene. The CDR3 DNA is TGCGCCAGCAGCTTGGGACAGGGCCGTCGCACCGGGGAGCTGTTTTTT. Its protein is CASSLGQGRRTGELFF.

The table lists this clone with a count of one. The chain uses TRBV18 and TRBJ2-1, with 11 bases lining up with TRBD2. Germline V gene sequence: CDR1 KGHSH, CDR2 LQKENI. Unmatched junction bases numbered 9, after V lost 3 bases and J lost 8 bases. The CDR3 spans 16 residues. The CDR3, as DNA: TGTGCCAGCTCACCGACCATAGCGGGAGGGCGCGATGAGCAGTTCTTC. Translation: CASSPTIAGGRDEQFF.

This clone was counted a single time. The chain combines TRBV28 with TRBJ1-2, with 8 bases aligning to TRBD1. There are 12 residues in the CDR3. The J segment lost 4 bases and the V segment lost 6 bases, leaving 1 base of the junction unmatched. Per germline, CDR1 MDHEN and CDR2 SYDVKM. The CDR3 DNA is TGTGCCAGCAGCCAGGGGGCCTATGGCTACACCTTC. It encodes CASSQGAYGYTF.

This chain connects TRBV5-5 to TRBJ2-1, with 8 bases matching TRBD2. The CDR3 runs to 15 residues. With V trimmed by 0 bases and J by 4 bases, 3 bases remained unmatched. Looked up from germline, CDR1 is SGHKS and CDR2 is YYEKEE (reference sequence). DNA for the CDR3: TGTGCCAGCAGCTTGGGACTAGCGTCATACAATGAGCAGTTCTTC. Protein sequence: CASSLGLASYNEQFF.

For the CDR3, the DNA is TGTGCCAGCAGCTTAAGCTCTAGCAATCAGCCCCAGCATTTT. This translates into CASSLSSSNQPQHF. The J gene is TRBJ1-5, the V gene TRBV7-2; D unresolved. CDR3 length: 14 amino acids. CDR1 is SGHTA and CDR2 is FQGNSA in the germline V gene. Trimming left V 2 bases short and J 0 bases short, with 5 bases between. The full variable domain, in which reference TRBV7-2 and TRBJ1-5 provide the parts outside the CDR3, is GAGVSQSPSNKVTEKGKDVELRCDPISGHTALYWYRQSLGQGLEFLIYFQGNSAPDKSGLPSDRFSAERTGGSVSTLTIQRTQQEDSAVYLCASSLSSSNQPQHFGDGTRLSIL.

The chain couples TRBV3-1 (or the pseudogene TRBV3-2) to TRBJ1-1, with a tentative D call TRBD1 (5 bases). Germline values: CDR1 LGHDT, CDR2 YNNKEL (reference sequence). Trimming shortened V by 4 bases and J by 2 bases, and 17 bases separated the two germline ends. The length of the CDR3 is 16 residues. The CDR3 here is CASSPSGWGSNTEAFF. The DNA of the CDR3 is TGTGCCAGCAGCCCCTCCGGCTGGGGGAGTAACACTGAAGCTTTCTTT.

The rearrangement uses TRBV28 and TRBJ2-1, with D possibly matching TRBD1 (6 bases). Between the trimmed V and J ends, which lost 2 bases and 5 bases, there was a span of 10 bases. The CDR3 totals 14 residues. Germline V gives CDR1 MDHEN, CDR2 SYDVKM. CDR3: CASSLLQGNNEQFF. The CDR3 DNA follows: TGTGCCAGCAGTTTACTCCAGGGGAACAATGAGCAGTTCTTC.

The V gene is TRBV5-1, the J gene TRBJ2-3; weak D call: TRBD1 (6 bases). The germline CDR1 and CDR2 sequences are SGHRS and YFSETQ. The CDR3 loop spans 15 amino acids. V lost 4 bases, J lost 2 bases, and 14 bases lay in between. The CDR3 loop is CASSPGDKLTDTQYF. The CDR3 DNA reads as TGCGCCAGCAGCCCCGGGGACAAACTCACAGATACGCAGTATTTT.

This CDR3 is CASSRGTGPGNTIYF. The CDR3 bases are TGTGCCAGCAGCCGAGGGACAGGGCCTGGAAACACCATATATTTT. The chain couples TRBV27 to TRBJ1-3; 9 bases are shared with TRBD1. CDR3 length equals 15 residues. V was pared by 6 bases and J by 2 bases, with 5 bases of the junction left unmatched. The germline V gene encodes CDR1 MNHEY and CDR2 SMNVEV (reference sequence).

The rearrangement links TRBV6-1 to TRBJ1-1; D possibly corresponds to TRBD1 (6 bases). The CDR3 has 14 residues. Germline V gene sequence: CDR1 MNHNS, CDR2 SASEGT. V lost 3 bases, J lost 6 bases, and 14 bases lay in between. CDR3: CASSDWGGGAEAFF. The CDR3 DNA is TGTGCCAGCAGTGATTGGGGGGGCGGCGCTGAAGCTTTCTTT.

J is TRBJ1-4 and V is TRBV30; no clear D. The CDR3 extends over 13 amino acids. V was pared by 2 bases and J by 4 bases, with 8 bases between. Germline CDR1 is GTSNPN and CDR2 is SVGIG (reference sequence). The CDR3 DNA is TGTGCCTGGAGTTCGCAGGTTAATGAAAAACTGTTTTTT. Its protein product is CAWSSQVNEKLFF.

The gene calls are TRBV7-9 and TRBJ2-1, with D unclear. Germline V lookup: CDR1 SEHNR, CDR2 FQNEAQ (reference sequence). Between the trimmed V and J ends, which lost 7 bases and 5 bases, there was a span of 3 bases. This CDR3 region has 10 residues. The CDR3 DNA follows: TGTGCCAGCAAGGACAATGAGCAGTTCTTC. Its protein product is CASKDNEQFF.